Below, one T cell receptor (beta chain) is given with its context. Its matching antigen is unknown. V was clipped by 4 bases and J by 10 bases; unmatched bases: 8. CDR3 length: 13 residues. Germline loops: CDR1 SQVTM, CDR2 ANQGSEA. This record comes from a study of blood T cells in healthy people across ages. Study conclusions and caveats: A roughly linear age-dependent decrease characterized TCR beta diversity per million T cells.

The second PCR ran roughly 7 to 12 cycles with a sample-barcoded 5' primer and J-beta primers. A 12-random-nucleotide template-switch adaptor tagged each cDNA molecule. One entry per CDR3 protein, called by TCRdb with MiXCR from the 5' RACE reads. The sample includes 650,000 to 900,000 distinct CDR3 sequences, 60% to 80% of them seen just once. Sequenced material: blood. This clonotype originated in a man aged 30-40 years in good health. The chain recombines TRBV29-1 with TRBJ2-1, with 9 bases identical to TRBD1. The CDR3 nucleotides are TGCAGCGTTGGGACAGGGGTTTTTCTCGAGCAGTTCTTC. Residues: CSVGTGVFLEQFF.